This T cell receptor (beta chain) stems from a study of early T cells in non-severe SARS-CoV-2 infection. On the study more broadly: Investigators sequenced bulk RNA drawn from unsorted whole blood, and chains remained unpaired. Notes on the study in general: Anti-spike CD8 responses were favored by VDJdb matching, which missed private and CD4 specificities.

Ten or more counts support this clonotype. Its target is not known. The length of the CDR3 is 12 residues. Germline values: CDR1 LGHDT, CDR2 YNNKEL (reference sequence). V was trimmed by 6 bases and J by 1 base, leaving 4 bases between them. cDNA molecules, individually, were tagged with unique molecular identifiers. Each CDR3 protein gets one entry after TCRdb re-called the 5' RACE reads with MiXCR. This sample yields 97,000 or so distinct CDR3 sequences, of which around 13% are seen a single time; about 6.2% belongs to the top ten. Sequenced sample: whole blood. This chain uses TRBV3-1 with TRBJ1-5; D not certain. The TCR originated in an adult who was a healthcare worker with PCR-confirmed SARS-CoV-2 infection or an uninfected control (not recorded which). CDR3 bases: TGTGCCAGCAGTTGGAGCAATCAGCCCCAGCATTTT. Translated, it gives CASSWSNQPQHF.